Listed here is a single TCR beta chain. The PCR used 60 Vbeta and 13 Jbeta primers. TCRdb's table, derived via immunoSEQ multiplex PCR, lists solely in-frame clones and lacks some. There are roughly 150,000 clones in the sample; roughly 64% occur only once, and 3% lies in the top ten. The entry originates in a study of cytomegalovirus exposure and HLA in healthy donors. Germline CDR1 and CDR2: SGHRS and YFSETQ. Trimming pared 3 bases from V and 5 bases from J, leaving 20 bases between. This CDR3 comprises 16 residues. The TCR originated in a woman between 25 and 40 years old in good health and CMV-seropositive. Sequenced material: PBMCs. This sequence joins TRBV5-1 and TRBJ2-5; D is possibly TRBD1 (5 bases). As DNA, the CDR3 is TGCGCCAGCAGCTCGAAACCCCAGGGATTGGGGGAGACCCAGTACTTC. This codes for CASSSKPQGLGETQYF.